This TCR beta chain was captured in a study of Graves' ophthalmopathy and Graves' hyperthyroidism. Beta-chain TCR CDR3 regions were amplified from RNA transcripts. First-round RT-PCR relied on HTBI primers, and a second-round multiplex PCR came next. In TCRdb, the multiplex PCR reads were re-called with MiXCR into one record per CDR3 protein. This table has roughly 600,000 distinct CDR3 sequences, about two fifths appearing once. Germline V lookup: CDR1 GTSNPN, CDR2 SVGIG (reference sequence). The V end was cut by 0 bases, the J end by 2 bases, with 5 bases between. The length of the CDR3 is 12 residues. This clonotype was counted only a few times.

This receptor was obtained from an adult man with Graves' hyperthyroidism. The chain has TRBV30 and TRBJ2-7, with D unresolved. The specimen sequenced was peripheral blood or thyroid tissue (not recorded which). The CDR3 loop reads CAWSVTAYEQYF. The CDR3 DNA sequence: TGTGCCTGGAGTGTCACAGCCTACGAGCAGTACTTC.